This TCR beta chain was captured in a study of blood T cell repertoires in COVID-19. Study background: PBMCs, B-cell-depleted T cells, or T cells were the source of the cDNA or gDNA that made up the material.

Each participant's cohort was designated according to participant-reported clinical history. Original data processing: Counts of nucleated cells, estimated from reference gene primer amplification, were obtained. The table came from immunoSEQ multiplex PCR; TCRdb's copy has only in-frame clones and leaves some out. From that table come the V and J calls and clone size; the DNA was used to work out D and trimming. In the table there are roughly 270,000 clones, approximately 81% of which are singletons. With V trimmed by 6 bases and J by 7 bases, 8 bases remained unmatched. The CDR3 covers 15 residues. Germline CDR1 MNHEY, CDR2 SVGAGI.

The TCR sequence derives from a woman aged 45-65 years who had recovered from COVID-19. Sequencing was performed on PBMCs or T cells enriched from blood (not recorded which). This sequence joins TRBV6-5 and TRBJ2-1; 11 bases agree with TRBD2. The CDR3 region is CASSRGTSGSNEQFF. The CDR3 region has the DNA TGTGCCAGCAGCCGAGGGACTAGCGGTTCGAATGAGCAGTTCTTC.